This T cell receptor (beta chain) was found in a study of blood T cell repertoires in COVID-19. Study-level information: Acute and convalescent COVID-19 samples came from the United States, Italy and Spain.

In the authors' workflow: Estimation of nucleated cell counts was performed using reference gene primer amplification. Data came from immunoSEQ multiplex PCR; TCRdb stores just in-frame clones and leaves some out. V and J calls and clone size are given by that table; D and trimming were obtained from the DNA. The sample holds 300,000 or so clones, about 85% seen once. Germline V lookup: CDR1 WSHSY, CDR2 SAAADI. Trimming cost V 0 bases and J 9 bases, with 13 bases left between them. The CDR3 spans 14 residues. The study recruited people aged about 18 to 89 years across approximately 24 US areas. Participants' reported clinical history set cohort assignment.

Sample: PBMCs or T cells enriched from blood (not recorded which). The receptor was derived from a woman younger than 45 who had recovered from COVID-19. This rearrangement joins TRBV10-2 to TRBJ2-3; tentatively, D is TRBD2 (7 bases). In DNA form, the CDR3 reads TGCGCCAGCAGTGAGTCAGGGGGAGGGCGGACGCAGTATTTT. Amino acid sequence: CASSESGGGRTQYF.